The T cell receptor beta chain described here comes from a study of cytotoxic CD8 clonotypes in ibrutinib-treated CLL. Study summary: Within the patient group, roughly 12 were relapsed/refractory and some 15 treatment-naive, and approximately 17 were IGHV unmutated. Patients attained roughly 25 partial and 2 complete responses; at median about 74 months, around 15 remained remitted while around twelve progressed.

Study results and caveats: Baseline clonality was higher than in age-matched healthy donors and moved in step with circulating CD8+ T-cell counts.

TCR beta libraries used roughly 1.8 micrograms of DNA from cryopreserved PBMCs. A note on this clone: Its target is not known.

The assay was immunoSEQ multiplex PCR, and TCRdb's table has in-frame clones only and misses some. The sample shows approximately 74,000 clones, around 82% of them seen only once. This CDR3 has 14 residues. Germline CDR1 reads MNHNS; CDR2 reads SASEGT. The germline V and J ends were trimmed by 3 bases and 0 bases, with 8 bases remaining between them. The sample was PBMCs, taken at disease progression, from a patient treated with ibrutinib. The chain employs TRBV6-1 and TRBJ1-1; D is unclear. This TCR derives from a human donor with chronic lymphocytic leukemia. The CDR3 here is CASSDREMNTEAFF. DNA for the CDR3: TGTGCCAGCAGTGACAGAGAGATGAACACTGAAGCTTTCTTT.